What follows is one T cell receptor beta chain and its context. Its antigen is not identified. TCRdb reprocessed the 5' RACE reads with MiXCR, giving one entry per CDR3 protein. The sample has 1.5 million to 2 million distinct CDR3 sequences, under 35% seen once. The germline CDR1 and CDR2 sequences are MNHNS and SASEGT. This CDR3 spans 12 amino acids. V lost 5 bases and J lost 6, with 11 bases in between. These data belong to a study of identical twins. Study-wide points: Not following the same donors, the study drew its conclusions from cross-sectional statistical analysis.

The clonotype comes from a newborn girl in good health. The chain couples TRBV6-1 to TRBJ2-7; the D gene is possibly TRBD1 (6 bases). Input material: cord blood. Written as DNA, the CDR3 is TGTGCCAGCAGTCCCCACAGGGTCGAGCAGTACTTC. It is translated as CASSPHRVEQYF.